This T cell receptor (beta chain) was recorded in a study of siplizumab effects on memory and regulatory T cells. Per-sample assaying covered some 10^5 TCR templates. Sequencing used immunoSEQ multiplex PCR; TCRdb keeps in-frame clones, though not all of them. The sample lists about 120,000 clones; around 94% were seen once. The study, taken as a whole, reports: The naive T cell population seemed more diverse than memory cells and seemed a major contributor to the alloresponse. Unstimulated subsets were the mapping target of only a minor fraction of alloreactive clones.

Germline V gene lookup returns CDR1 MNHEY and CDR2 SMNVEV (reference sequence). This CDR3 spans 16 amino acids. Trimming left V 2 bases short and J 3 bases short, with 17 bases between. Points on this clone: The antigen remains unidentified.

This TCR was sampled from a human donor in good health. The V and J genes are TRBV27 and TRBJ2-7; no reliable D call. Material for sequencing was non-Treg CD4+ T cells sorted from blood. CDR3 sequence (DNA): TGTGCCAGCAGTTTACGGCCGCTAACCTACATCTACGAGCAGTACTTC. It is translated as CASSLRPLTYIYEQYF.